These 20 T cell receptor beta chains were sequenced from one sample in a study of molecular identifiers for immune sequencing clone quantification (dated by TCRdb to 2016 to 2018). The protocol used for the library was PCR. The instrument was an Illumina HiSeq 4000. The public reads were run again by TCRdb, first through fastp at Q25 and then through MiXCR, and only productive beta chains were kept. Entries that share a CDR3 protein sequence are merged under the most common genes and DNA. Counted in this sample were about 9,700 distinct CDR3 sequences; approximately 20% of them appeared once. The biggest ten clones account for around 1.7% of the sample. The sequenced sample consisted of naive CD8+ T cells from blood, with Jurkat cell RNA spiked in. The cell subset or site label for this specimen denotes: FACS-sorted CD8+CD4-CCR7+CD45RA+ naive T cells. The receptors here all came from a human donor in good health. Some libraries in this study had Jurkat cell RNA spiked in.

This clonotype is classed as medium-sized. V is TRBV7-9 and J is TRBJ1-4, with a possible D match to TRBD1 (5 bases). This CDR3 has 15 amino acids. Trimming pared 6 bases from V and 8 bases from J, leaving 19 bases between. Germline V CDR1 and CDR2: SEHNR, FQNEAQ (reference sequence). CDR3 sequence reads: CASRPPGPMEEKLFF. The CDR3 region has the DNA TGTGCCAGCAGGCCTCCGGGACCCATGGAGGAAAAACTGTTTTTT.

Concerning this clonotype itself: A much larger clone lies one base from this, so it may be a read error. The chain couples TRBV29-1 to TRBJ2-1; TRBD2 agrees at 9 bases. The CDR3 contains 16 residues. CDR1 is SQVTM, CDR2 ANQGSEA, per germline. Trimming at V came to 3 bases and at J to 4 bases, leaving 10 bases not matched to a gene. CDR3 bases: TGCAGCGTTGATGACCTGTCGACTAGCGGATACAATGAGCAGTTCTTC. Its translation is CSVDDLSTSGYNEQFF.

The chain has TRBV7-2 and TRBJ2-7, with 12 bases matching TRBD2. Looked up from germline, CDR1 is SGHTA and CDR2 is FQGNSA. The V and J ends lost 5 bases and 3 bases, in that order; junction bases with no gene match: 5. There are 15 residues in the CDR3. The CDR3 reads CASSLSTSGGYEQYF. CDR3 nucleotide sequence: TGTGCCAGCAGCCTTTCGACTAGCGGGGGCTACGAGCAGTACTTC.

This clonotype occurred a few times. This CDR3 is CASSSNDRDNTGELFF. As DNA, the CDR3 is TGTGCCAGCAGCTCAAACGACAGGGATAACACCGGGGAGCTGTTTTTT. The V and J genes are TRBV7-9 and TRBJ2-2, with TRBD1 matching 7 bases. This CDR3 region has 16 residues. CDR1 is SEHNR, CDR2 FQNEAQ, per germline (reference sequence). V lost 4 bases to trimming and J lost 2 bases; unmatched junction nucleotides: 7.

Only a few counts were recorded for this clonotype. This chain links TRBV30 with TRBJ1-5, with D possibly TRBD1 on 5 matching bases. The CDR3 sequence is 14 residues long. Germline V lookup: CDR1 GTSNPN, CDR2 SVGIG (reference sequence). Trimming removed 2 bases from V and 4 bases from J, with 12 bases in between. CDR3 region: CAWSLGASNQPQHF. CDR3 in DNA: TGTGCCTGGAGTTTAGGGGCTAGTAATCAGCCCCAGCATTTT.

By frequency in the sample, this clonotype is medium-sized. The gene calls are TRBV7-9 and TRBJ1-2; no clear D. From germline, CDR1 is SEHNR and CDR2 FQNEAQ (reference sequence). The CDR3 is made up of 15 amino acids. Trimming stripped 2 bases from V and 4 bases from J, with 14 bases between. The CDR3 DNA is TGTGCCAGCAGCTTATTGGAGGGAGGGAGCTATGGCTACACCTTC. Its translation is CASSLLEGGSYGYTF.

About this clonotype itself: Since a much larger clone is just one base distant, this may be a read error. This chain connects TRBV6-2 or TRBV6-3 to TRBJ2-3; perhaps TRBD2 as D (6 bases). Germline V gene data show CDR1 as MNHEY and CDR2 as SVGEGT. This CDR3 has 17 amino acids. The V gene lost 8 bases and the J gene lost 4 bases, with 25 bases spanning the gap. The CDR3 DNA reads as TGTGCCAGCGGTCAGATTATTGCGGGGCTGTTCGCAGATACGCAGTATTTT. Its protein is CASGQIIAGLFADTQYF.

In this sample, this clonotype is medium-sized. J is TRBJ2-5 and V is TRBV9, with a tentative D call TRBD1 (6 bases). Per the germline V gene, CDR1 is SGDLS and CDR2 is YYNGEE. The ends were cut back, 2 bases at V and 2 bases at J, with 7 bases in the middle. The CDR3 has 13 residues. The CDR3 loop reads CASSVDSQETQYF. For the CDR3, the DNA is TGTGCCAGCAGCGTGGACAGTCAAGAGACCCAGTACTTC. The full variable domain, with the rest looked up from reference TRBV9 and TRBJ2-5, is DSGVTQTPKHLITATGQRVTLRCSPRSGDLSVYWYQQSLDQGLQFLIQYYNGEERAKGNILERFSAQQFPDLHSELNLSSLELGDSALYFCASSVDSQETQYFGPGTRLLVL.

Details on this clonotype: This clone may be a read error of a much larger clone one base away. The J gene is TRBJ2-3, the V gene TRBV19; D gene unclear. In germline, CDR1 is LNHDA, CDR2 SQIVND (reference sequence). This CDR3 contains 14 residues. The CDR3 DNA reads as TGTGCCAGTAGCGTGGAGTCTAACACAGATACGCAGTGTTTT. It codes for CASSVESNTDTQCF.

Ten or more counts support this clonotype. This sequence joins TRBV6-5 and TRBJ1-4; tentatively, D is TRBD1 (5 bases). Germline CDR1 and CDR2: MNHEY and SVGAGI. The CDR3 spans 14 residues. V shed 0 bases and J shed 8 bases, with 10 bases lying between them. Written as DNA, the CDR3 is TGTGCCAGCAGTTACTCCGGGGGAGGAGAAAAACTGTTTTTT. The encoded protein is CASSYSGGGEKLFF.

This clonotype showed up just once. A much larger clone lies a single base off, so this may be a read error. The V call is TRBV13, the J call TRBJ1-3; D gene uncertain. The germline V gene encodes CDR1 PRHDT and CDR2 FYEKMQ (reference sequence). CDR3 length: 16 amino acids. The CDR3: CAGSWEGSNSGNTIYF. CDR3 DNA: TGTGCCGGCAGCTGGGAGGGCTCAAACTCCGGAAACACCATATATTTT.

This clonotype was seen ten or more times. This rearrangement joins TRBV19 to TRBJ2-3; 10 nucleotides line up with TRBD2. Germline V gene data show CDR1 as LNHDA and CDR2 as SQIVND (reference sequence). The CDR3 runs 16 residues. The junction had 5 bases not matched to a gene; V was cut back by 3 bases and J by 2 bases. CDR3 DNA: TGTGCCAGTAGTATTGGAGCGGGAGGGCCCACAGATACGCAGTATTTT. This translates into CASSIGAGGPTDTQYF.

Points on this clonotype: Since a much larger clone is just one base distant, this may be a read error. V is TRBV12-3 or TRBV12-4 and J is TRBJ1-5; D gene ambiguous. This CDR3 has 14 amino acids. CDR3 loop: CASSFSWGNQSQHF. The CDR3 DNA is TGTGCCAGCAGTTTTTCCTGGGGTAATCAGTCCCAGCATTTT.

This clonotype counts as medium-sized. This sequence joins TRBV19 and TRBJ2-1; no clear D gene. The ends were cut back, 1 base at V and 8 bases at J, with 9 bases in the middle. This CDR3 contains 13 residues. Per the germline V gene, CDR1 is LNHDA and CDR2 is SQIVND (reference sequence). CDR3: CASSIALPYEQFF. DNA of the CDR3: TGTGCCAGTAGTATAGCCCTTCCGTATGAGCAGTTCTTC.

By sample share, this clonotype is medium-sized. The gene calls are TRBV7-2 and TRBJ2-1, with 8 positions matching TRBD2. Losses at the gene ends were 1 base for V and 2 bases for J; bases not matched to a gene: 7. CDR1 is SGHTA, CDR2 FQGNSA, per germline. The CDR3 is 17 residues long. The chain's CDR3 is CASSLEGLEVPYNEQFF. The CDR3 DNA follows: TGTGCCAGCAGCTTAGAGGGACTAGAGGTCCCCTACAATGAGCAGTTCTTC.

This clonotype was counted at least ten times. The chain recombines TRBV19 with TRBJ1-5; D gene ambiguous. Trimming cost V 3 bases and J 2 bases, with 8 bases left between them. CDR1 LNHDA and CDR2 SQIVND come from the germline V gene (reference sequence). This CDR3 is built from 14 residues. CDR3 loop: CASSIIGGNQPQHF. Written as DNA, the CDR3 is TGTGCCAGTAGTATTATTGGTGGCAATCAGCCCCAGCATTTT. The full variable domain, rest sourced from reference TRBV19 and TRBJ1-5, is DGGITQSPKYLFRKEGQNVTLSCEQNLNHDAMYWYRQDPGQGLRLIYYSQIVNDFQKGDIAEGYSVSREKKESFPLTVTSAQKNPTAFYLCASSIIGGNQPQHFGDGTRLSIL.

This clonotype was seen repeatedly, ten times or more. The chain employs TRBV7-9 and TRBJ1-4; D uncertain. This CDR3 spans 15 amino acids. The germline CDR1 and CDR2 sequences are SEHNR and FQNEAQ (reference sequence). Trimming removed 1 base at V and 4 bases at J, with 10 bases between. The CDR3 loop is CASSLDGGINEKLFF. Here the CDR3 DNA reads TGTGCCAGCAGCTTAGATGGCGGAATTAATGAAAAACTGTTTTTT.

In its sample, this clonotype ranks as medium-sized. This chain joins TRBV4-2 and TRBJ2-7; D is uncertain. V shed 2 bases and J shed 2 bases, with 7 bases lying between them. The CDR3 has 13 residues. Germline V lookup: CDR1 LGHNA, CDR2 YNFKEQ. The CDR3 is CASSQSLPYEQYF. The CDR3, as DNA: TGTGCCAGCAGCCAATCTTTGCCCTACGAGCAGTACTTC.

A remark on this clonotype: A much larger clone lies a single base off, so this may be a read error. In nucleotides, the CDR3 is TGTGCCGCCAGCAGAGAAGGGGGCTATCAAGAGACCCAGTACTTC. Its translation: CAASREGGYQETQYF. This chain connects TRBV15 to TRBJ2-5; 7 bases align to TRBD1. This CDR3 spans 15 amino acids. Germline CDR1 and CDR2: LNHNV and YYDKDF (reference sequence).

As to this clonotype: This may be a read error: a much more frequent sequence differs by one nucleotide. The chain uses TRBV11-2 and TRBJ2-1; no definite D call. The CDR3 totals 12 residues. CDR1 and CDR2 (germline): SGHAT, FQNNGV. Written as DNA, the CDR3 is TGTGCCAGCAGCTTAGGCGAGCAGGAGCAGCTCTTC. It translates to CASSLGEQEQLF. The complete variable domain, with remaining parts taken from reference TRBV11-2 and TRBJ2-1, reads EAGVAQSPRYKIIEKRQSVAFWCNPISGHATLYWYQQILGQGPKLLIQFQNNGVVDDSQLPKDRFSAERLKGVDSTLKIQPAKLEDSAVYLCASSLGEQEQLFGPGTRLTVL.